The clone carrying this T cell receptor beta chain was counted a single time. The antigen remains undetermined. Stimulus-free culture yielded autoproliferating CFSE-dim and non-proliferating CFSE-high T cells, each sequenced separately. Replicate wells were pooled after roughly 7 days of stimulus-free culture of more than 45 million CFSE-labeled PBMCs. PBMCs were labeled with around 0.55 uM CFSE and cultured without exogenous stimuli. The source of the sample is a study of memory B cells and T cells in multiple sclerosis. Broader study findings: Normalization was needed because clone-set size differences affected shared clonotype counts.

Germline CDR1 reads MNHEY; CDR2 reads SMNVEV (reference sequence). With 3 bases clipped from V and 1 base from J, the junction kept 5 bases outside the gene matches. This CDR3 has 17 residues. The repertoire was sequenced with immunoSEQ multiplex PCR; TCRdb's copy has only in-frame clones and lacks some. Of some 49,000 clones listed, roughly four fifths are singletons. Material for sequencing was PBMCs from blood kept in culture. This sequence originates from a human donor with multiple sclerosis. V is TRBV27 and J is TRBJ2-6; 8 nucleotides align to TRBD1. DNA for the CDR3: TGTGCCAGCAGTTTCAGGGGGCGAAATTCTGGGGCCAACGTCCTGACTTTC. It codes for CASSFRGRNSGANVLTF.